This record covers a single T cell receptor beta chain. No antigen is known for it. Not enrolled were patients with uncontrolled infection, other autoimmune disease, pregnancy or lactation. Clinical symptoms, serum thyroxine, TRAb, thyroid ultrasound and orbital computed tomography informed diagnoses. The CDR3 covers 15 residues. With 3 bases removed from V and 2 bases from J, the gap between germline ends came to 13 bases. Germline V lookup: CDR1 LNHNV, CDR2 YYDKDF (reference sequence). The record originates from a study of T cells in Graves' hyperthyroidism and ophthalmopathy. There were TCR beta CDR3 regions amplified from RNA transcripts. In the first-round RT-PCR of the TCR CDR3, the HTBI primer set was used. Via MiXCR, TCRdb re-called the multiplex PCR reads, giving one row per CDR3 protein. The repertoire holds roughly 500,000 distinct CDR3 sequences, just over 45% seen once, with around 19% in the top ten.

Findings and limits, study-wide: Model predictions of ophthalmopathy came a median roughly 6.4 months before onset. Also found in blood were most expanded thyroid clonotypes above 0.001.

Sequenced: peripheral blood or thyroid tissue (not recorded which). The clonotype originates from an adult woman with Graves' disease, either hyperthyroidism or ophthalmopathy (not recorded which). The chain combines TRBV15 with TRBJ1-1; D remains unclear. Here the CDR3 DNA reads TGTGCCACCAGCAGCGCCCGTCTGGGAAACACTGAAGCTTTCTTT. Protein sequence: CATSSARLGNTEAFF.